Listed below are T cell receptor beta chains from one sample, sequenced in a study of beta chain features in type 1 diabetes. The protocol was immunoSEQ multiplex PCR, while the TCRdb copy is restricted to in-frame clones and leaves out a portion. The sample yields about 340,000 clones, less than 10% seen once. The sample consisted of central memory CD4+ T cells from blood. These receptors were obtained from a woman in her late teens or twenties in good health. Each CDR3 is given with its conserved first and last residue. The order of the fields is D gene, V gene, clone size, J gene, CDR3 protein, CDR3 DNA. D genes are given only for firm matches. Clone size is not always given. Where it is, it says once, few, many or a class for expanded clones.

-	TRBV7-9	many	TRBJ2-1	CASSRDTGQEFF	TGTGCCAGCAGCCGCGACACAGGGCAGGAGTTCTTC
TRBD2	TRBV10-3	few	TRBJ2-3	CAISDKEGGSDTQYF	TGTGCCATCAGTGACAAGGAGGGAGGGTCGGATACGCAGTATTTT
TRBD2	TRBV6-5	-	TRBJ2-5	CASSLAGGQETQYF	TGTGCCAGCAGCCTAGCGGGAGGCCAAGAGACCCAGTACTTC
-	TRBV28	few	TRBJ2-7	CASSLVGGTYEQYF	TGTGCCAGCAGTTTAGTCGGGGGCACCTACGAGCAGTACTTC
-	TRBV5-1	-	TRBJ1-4	CASSPGPGNEKLFF	TGCGCCAGCAGCCCGGGACCGGGGAATGAAAAACTGTTTTTT
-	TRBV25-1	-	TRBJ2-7	CASSTPGVRSYEQYF	TGTGCCAGCAGCACTCCGGGGGTGAGATCTTACGAGCAGTACTTC
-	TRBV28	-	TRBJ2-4	CATTRGNIQYF	TGTGCCACCACAAGGGGCAACATTCAGTACTTC
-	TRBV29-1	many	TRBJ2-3	CSVQRVGTDTQYF	TGCAGCGTACAAAGGGTGGGCACAGATACGCAGTATTTT
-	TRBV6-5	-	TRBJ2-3	CASSYQASSADTQYF	TGTGCCAGCAGTTATCAGGCTAGCTCAGCAGATACGCAGTATTTT
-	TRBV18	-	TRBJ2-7	CASSLQQGYEQYF	TGTGCCAGCTCACTGCAACAGGGCTACGAGCAGTACTTC
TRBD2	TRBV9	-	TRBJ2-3	CASSVGLEGITDTQYF	TGTGCCAGCAGCGTTGGACTAGAGGGTATAACAGATACGCAGTATTTT
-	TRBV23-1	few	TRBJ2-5	CASSQFQTQYF	TGCGCCAGCAGTCAATTTCAGACCCAGTACTTC
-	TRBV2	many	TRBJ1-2	CASGIGVGYTF	TGTGCCAGCGGAATTGGCGTAGGCTACACCTTC
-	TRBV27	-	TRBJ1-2	CASSYHSANYGYTF	TGTGCCAGCAGTTATCACTCAGCTAACTATGGCTACACCTTC
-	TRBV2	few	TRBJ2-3	CASFQVGGTDTQYF	TGTGCCAGCTTCCAAGTTGGGGGCACAGATACGCAGTATTTT
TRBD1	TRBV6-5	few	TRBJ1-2	CASRGDRVDGYTF	TGTGCCAGCAGAGGAGACAGGGTCGATGGCTACACCTTC
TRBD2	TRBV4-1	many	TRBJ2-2	CASSPGLAGVFTGELFF	TGCGCCAGCAGCCCGGGACTAGCGGGAGTTTTCACCGGGGAGCTGTTTTTT
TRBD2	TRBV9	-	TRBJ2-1	CASSVAAGGWGNEQFF	TGTGCCAGCAGCGTAGCTGCGGGAGGGTGGGGCAATGAGCAGTTCTTC
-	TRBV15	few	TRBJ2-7	CATSRAGPLAYEQYF	TGTGCCACCAGCAGAGCGGGGCCCCTCGCCTACGAGCAGTACTTC
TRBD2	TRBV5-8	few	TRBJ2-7	CASSPLPGLAGGYEQYF	TGTGCCAGCAGCCCGCTCCCTGGACTAGCGGGAGGATACGAGCAGTACTTC
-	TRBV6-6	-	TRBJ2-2	CASILLVGTGELFF	TGTGCCAGCATCCTTTTAGTGGGGACCGGGGAGCTGTTTTTT
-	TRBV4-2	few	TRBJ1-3	CASSRRQEGTGNTIYF	TGTGCCAGCAGCCGCCGACAGGAGGGCACTGGAAACACCATATATTTT
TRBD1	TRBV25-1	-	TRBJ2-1	CASAITQGNGINEQFF	TGTGCCAGCGCCATAACACAGGGGAACGGGATAAATGAGCAGTTCTTC
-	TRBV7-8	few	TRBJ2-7	CASSRGGSSYEQYF	TGTGCCAGCAGCCGGGGCGGCTCGTCCTACGAGCAGTACTTC
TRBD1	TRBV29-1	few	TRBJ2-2	CSDGQGITGELFF	TGCAGCGATGGACAGGGGATCACCGGGGAGCTGTTTTTT
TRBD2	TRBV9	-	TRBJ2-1	CASSGLAGGDEQFF	TGTGCCAGCAGCGGCCTAGCGGGAGGGGATGAGCAGTTCTTC
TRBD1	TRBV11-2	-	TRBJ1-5	CASSQEGQSNQPQHF	TGTGCCAGCAGCCAAGAGGGACAGAGCAATCAGCCCCAGCATTTT
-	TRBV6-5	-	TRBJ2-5	CASSYSIASFQETQYF	TGTGCCAGCAGTTACTCGATCGCGAGTTTCCAAGAGACCCAGTACTTC
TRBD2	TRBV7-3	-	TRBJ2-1	CASSLTYGLADNEQFF	TGTGCCAGCAGCTTAACCTATGGACTAGCGGACAATGAGCAGTTCTTC
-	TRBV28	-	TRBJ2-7	CASSLVLSRNPSSYEQYF	TGTGCCAGCAGTTTGGTTCTGTCGCGAAACCCGAGCTCCTACGAGCAGTACTTC
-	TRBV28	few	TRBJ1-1	CASSQAHRVTEAFF	TGTGCCAGCAGTCAAGCCCACAGGGTCACTGAAGCTTTCTTT
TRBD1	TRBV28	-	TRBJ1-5	CASRSGTGGLDQPQHF	TGTGCCAGCAGGTCAGGTACAGGGGGCTTAGATCAGCCCCAGCATTTT
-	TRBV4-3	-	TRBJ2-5	CASSQDYGWVGQETQYF	TGCGCCAGCAGCCAAGACTATGGATGGGTGGGACAAGAGACCCAGTACTTC
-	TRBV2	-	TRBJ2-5	CASSWATQETQYF	TGTGCCAGCAGTTGGGCTACCCAAGAGACCCAGTACTTC
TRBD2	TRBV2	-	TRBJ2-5	CASSVGLAGTSGYF	TGTGCCAGCAGTGTCGGACTAGCGGGAACCTCGGGGTACTTC
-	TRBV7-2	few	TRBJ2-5	CASSLRTGREQYF	TGTGCCAGCAGCTTAAGGACAGGGAGGGAGCAGTACTTC
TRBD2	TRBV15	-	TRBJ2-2	CATSRDKRLAGGRAGELFF	TGTGCCACCAGCAGAGATAAACGACTAGCGGGAGGGCGCGCCGGGGAGCTGTTTTTT
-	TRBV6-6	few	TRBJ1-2	CASSSASGGYTF	TGTGCCAGCAGTTCAGCCTCGGGTGGCTACACCTTC
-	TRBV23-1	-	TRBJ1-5	CASSPRGEGPQHF	TGCGCCAGCAGTCCGCGTGGGGAGGGGCCCCAGCATTTT
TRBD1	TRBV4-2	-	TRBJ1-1	CASSQSWTGGTEAFF	TGTGCCAGCAGCCAATCCTGGACAGGCGGCACTGAAGCTTTCTTT
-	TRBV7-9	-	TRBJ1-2	CASSLPTDGSLSGYTF	TGTGCCAGCAGCTTACCCACGGACGGCAGTTTGAGCGGCTACACCTTC
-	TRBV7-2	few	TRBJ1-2	CASSFEPTGRYGYTF	TGTGCCAGCAGCTTCGAACCCACAGGGAGATATGGCTACACCTTC
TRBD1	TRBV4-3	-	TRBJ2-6	CASSQEAVVRGLSGANVLTF	TGCGCCAGCAGCCAAGAAGCGGTGGTCAGGGGGCTTTCTGGGGCCAACGTCCTGACTTTC
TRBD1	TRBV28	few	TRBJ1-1	CASSGGSTGGTEAFF	TGTGCCAGCAGTGGAGGCTCTACAGGGGGCACTGAAGCTTTCTTT
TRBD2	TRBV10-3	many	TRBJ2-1	CAISVRGGSHNEQFF	TGTGCCATCAGCGTTCGGGGCGGGAGCCACAATGAGCAGTTCTTC
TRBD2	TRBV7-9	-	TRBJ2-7	CASSSGRLAGAPSYEQYF	TGTGCCAGCAGCTCGGGTCGCCTAGCGGGAGCCCCCTCCTACGAGCAGTACTTC
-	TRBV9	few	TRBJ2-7	CASSATPYSAYEQYF	TGTGCCAGCAGCGCCACGCCGTACTCGGCCTACGAGCAGTACTTC
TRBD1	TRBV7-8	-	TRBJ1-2	CASSATGGAGYTF	TGTGCCAGCAGCGCGACAGGGGGTGCAGGCTACACCTTC
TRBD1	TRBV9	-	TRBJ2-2	CASSARQGLYTGELFF	TGTGCCAGCAGCGCCCGACAGGGATTGTACACCGGGGAGCTGTTTTTT
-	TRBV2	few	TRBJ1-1	CASNKGILNTEAFF	TGTGCCAGCAATAAGGGGATATTGAACACTGAAGCTTTCTTT
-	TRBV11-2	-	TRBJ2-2	CASSLWGGELFF	TGTGCCAGCAGCTTATGGGGCGGGGAGCTGTTTTTT
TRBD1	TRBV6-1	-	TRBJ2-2	CASSRDRANTGELFF	TGTGCCAGCAGTCGGGACAGGGCCAACACCGGGGAGCTGTTTTTT
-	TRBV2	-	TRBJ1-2	CASSGGLREADYGYTF	TGTGCCAGCAGTGGGGGTTTGAGGGAGGCTGACTATGGCTACACCTTC
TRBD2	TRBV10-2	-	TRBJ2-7	CASSDPGLARSYEQYF	TGCGCCAGCAGTGACCCGGGACTAGCGAGGTCCTACGAGCAGTACTTC
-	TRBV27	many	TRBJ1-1	CASKAQGRPEAFF	TGTGCCAGCAAAGCTCAGGGGCGGCCTGAAGCTTTCTTT
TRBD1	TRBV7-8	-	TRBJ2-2	CASSSRDRGGTGELFF	TGTGCCAGCAGCTCCCGGGACAGGGGCGGCACCGGGGAGCTGTTTTTT
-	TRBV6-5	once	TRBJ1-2	CASSAGTSVGYTF	TGTGCCAGCAGTGCCGGGACCTCGGTAGGCTACACCTTC